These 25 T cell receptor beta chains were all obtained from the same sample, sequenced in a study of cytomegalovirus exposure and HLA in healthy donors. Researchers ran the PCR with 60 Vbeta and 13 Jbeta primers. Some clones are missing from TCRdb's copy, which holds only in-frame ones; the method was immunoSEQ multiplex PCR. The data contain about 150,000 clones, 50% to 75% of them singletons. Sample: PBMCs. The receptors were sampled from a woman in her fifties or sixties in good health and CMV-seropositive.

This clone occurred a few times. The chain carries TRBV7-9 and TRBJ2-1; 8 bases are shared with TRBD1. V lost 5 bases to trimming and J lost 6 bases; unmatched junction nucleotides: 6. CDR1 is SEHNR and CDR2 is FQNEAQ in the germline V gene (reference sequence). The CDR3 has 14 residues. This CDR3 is CASSPRTGINEQFF. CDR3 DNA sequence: TGTGCCAGCAGCCCTCGGACAGGGATCAATGAGCAGTTCTTC.

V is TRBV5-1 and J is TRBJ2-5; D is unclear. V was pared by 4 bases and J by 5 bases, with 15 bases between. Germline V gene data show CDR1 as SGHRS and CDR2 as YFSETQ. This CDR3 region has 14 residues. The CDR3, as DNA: TGCGCCAGCAGCGAGGCGCAGCTTGTCGAGACCCAGTACTTC. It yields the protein CASSEAQLVETQYF.

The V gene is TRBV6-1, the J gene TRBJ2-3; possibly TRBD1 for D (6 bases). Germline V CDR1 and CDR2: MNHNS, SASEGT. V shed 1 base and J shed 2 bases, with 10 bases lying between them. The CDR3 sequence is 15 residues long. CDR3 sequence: CASSEGQGHTDTQYF. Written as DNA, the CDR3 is TGTGCCAGCAGTGAAGGGCAGGGACACACAGATACGCAGTATTTT.

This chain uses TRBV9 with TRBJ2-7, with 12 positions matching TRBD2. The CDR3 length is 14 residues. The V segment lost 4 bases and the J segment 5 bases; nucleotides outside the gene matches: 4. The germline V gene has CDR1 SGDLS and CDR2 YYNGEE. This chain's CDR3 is CASSRLAGEDEQYF. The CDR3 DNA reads TGTGCCAGCAGCCGACTAGCGGGAGAGGACGAGCAGTACTTC.

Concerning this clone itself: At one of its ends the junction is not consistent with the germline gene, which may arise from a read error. For the CDR3, the DNA is TGCGCCAGCAGCTTGGGGCAGGCGATCAATGGGCAGTTCTTC. Amino acid sequence: CASSLGQAINGQFF. The chain uses TRBV5-1 and TRBJ2-1; D remains unclear. The germline CDR1 and CDR2 sequences are SGHRS and YFSETQ. This CDR3 has 14 residues.

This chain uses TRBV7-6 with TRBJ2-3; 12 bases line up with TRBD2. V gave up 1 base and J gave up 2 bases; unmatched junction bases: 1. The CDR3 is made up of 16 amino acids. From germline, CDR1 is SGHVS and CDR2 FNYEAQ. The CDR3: CASSLGLAGVTDTQYF. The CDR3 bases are TGTGCCAGCAGCTTAGGACTAGCGGGAGTCACAGATACGCAGTATTTT. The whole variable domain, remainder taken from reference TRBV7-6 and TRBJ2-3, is GAGVSQSPRYKVTKRGQDVALRCDPISGHVSLYWYRQALGQGPEFLTYFNYEAQQDKSGLPNDRFSAERPEGSISTLTIQRTEQRDSAMYRCASSLGLAGVTDTQYFGPGTRLTVL.

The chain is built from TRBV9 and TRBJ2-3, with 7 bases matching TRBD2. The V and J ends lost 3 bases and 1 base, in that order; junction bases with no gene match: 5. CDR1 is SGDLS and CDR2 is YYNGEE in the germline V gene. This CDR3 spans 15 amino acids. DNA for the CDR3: TGTGCCAGCAGCGACCGAACTAGCGGCACAGATACGCAGTATTTT. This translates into CASSDRTSGTDTQYF.

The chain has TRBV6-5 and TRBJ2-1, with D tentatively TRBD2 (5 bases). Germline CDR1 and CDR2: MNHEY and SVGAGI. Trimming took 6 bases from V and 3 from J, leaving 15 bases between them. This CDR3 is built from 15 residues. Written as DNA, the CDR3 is TGTGCCAGCAGCCCCGGTCGACGGGGCTACAATGAGCAGTTCTTC. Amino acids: CASSPGRRGYNEQFF.

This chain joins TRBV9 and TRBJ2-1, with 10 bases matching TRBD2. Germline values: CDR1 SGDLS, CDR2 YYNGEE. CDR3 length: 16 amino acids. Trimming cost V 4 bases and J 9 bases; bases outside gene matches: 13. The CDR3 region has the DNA TGTGCCAGCAGCCCCGGGACTAGCGCCGAAGTCGGTGAGCAGTTCTTC. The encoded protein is CASSPGTSAEVGEQFF.

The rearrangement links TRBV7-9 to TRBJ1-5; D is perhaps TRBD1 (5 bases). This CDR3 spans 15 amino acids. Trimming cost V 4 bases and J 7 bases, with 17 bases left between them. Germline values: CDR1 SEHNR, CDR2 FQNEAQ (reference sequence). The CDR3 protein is CASSYEQELGQPQHF. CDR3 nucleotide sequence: TGTGCCAGCAGCTATGAACAGGAATTGGGGCAGCCCCAGCATTTT.

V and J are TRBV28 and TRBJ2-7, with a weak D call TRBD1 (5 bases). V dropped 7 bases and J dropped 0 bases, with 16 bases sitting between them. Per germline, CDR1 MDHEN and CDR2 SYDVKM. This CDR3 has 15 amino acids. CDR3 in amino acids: CASTENAGPSYEQYF. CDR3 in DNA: TGTGCCAGCACCGAGAATGCAGGGCCCTCCTACGAGCAGTACTTC.

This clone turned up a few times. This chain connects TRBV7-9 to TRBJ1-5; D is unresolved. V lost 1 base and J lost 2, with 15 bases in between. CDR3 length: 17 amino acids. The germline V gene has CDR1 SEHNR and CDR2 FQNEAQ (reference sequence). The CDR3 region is CASSLVRVRPRNQPQHF. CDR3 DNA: TGTGCCAGCAGCTTAGTGAGGGTACGACCGCGCAATCAGCCCCAGCATTTT.

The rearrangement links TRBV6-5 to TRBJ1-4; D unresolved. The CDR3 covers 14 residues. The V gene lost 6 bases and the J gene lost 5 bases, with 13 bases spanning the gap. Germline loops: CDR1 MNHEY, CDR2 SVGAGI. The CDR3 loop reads CASSPLGGNEKLFF. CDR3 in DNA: TGTGCCAGCAGCCCCCTTGGCGGAAATGAAAAACTGTTTTTT.

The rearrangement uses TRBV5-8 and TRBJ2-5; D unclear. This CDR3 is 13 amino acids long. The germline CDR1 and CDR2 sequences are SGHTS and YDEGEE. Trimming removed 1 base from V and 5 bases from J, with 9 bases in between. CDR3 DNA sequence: TGTGCCAGCAGCTTGACACGCTGGGAGACCCAGTACTTC. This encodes CASSLTRWETQYF.

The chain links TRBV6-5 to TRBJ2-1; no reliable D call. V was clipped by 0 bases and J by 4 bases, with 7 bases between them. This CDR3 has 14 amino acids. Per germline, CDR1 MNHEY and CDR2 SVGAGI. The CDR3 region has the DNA TGTGCCAGCAGTTACTCGAACAGATACAATGAGCAGTTCTTC. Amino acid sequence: CASSYSNRYNEQFF.

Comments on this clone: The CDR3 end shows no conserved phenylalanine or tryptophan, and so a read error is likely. CDR3 nucleotide sequence: TGTGCCAGCAGCTTGAAACAGGGGGCCCACGAGCAGTACCTC. This encodes CASSLKQGAHEQYL. The chain has TRBV5-4 and TRBJ2-7; 9 bases match TRBD1. Germline V gene data show CDR1 as SGHNT and CDR2 as YYREEE (reference sequence). This CDR3 comprises 14 residues. V was pared by 1 base and J by 5 bases, with 4 bases of the junction left unmatched.

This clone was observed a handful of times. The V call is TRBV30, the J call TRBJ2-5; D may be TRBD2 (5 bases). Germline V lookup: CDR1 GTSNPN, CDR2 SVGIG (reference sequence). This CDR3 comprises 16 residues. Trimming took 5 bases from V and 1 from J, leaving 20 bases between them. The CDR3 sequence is CAWSHGGGRTQETQYF. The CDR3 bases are TGTGCCTGGTCACACGGTGGAGGCAGGACCCAAGAGACCCAGTACTTC. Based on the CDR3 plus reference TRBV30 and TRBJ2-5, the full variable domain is SQTIHQWPATLVQPVGSPLSLECTVEGTSNPNLYWYRQAAGRGLQLLFYSVGIGQISSEVPQNLSASRPQDRQFILSSKKLLLSDSGFYLCAWSHGGGRTQETQYFGPGTRLLVL.

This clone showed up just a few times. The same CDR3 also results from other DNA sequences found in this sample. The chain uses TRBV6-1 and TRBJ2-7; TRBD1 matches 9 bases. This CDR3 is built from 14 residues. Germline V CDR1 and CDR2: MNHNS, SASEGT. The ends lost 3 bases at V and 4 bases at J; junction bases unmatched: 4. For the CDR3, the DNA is TGTGCCAGCAGTGAGGGACAGGGAGCTTACGAGCAGTACTTC. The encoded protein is CASSEGQGAYEQYF.

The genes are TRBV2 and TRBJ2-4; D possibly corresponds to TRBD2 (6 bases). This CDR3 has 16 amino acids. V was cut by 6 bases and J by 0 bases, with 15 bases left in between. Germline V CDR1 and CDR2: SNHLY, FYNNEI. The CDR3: CASRVAGRLAKNIQYF. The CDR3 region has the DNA TGTGCCAGCAGGGTCGCGGGACGACTAGCCAAAAACATTCAGTACTTC.

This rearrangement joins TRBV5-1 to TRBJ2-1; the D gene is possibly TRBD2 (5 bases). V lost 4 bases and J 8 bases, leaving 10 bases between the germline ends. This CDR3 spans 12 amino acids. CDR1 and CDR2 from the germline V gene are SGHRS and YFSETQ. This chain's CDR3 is CASSMRVDEQFF. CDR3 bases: TGCGCCAGCAGCATGAGGGTCGATGAGCAGTTCTTC.

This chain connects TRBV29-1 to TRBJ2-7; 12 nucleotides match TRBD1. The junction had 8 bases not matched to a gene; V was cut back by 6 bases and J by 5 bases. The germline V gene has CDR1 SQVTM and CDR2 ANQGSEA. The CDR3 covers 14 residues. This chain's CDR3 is CSVGGTGGWDEQYF. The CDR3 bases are TGCAGCGTGGGGGGGACAGGGGGCTGGGACGAGCAGTACTTC.

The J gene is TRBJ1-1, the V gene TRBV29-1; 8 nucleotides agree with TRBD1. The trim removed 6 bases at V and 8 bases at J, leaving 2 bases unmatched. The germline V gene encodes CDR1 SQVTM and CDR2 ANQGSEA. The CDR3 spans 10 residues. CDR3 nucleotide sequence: TGCAGCGTACGGGACAGGGAAGCTTTCTTT. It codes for CSVRDREAFF.

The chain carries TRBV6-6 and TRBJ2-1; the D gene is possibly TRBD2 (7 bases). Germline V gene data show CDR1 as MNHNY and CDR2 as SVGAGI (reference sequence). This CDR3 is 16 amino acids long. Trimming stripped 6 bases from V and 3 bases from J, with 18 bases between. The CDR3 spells CASSLGAGDFYNEQFF. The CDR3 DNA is TGTGCCAGCAGCCTGGGGGCGGGAGATTTCTACAATGAGCAGTTCTTC.

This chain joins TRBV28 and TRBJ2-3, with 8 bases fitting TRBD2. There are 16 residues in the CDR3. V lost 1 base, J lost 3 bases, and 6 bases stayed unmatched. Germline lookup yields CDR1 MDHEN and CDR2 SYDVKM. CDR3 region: CASSLLAGFGTDTQYF. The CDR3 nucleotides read TGTGCCAGCAGTTTATTAGCGGGGTTTGGGACAGATACGCAGTATTTT.

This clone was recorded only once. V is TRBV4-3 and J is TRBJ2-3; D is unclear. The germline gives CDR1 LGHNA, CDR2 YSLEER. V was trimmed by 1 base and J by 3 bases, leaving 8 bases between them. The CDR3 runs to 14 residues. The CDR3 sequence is CASSQGGLTDTQYF. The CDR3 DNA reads TGCGCCAGCAGCCAAGGAGGCCTGACAGATACGCAGTATTTT.